In its sample, the clone carrying this T cell receptor (beta chain) is medium-sized. Its antigen is undetermined. The sample comes from a study of CD8+CD57+ T cells in acquired aplastic anemia. Genomic DNA templated the TCR beta VDJ and CDR3 profiling. TCRdb redid the calling of the reads with MiXCR, one entry per CDR3 protein. There are approximately 130,000 distinct CDR3 sequences in the sample; over 30% occur only once, and more than 2.5% lies in the top ten. CD8+CD57+ cell expansion, shown by flow cytometry, had occurred in the patients selected for sequencing. Patient blood was sampled before any therapy had been received. Notes on the study in general: Patients and controls had in common 25 to 35 CD8+ CDR3 sequences. Between the patient and control groups, CD8+ Simpson's diversity did not differ significantly.

The sequenced sample consisted of sorted CD4+, CD8+, or CD8+CD57+ T cells (not recorded which) from PBMCs. This clonotype was obtained from a human donor with aplastic anemia.

Here the CDR3 DNA reads TGTGCCACCAGCCGTGACAGGGTAGGATCACCCCTCCACTTT. Encoded protein: CATSRDRVGSPLHF. This chain links TRBV15 with TRBJ1-6; TRBD1 matches at 7 bases. The CDR3 has 14 residues. The V and J ends lost 5 bases and 10 bases, in that order; junction bases with no gene match: 8. From germline, CDR1 is LNHNV and CDR2 YYDKDF (reference sequence).